This TCR beta chain was identified during a study of PD-1 blockade in classical Hodgkin lymphoma. Overall study results and limits: By cycle point C4D1, TCR diversity had risen significantly in CD4+ cells (but not CD8+ cells).

Trimming removed 6 bases from V and 6 bases from J, with 11 bases in between. The CDR3 extends over 12 amino acids. Germline CDR1 reads MNHEY; CDR2 reads SVGAGI. No patient escaped relapse after autologous stem cell transplantation, and brentuximab vedotin exposure varied. About this clone itself: The target antigen is unknown.

Assay used: immunoSEQ multiplex PCR; TCRdb lists only in-frame clones, some missing. Of 20,000 to 25,000 clones listed, over 60% are singletons. The specimen was peripheral blood mononuclear cells (PBMCs), collected before the second cycle of nivolumab. The chain joins TRBV6-5 to TRBJ1-1, with a possible D match to TRBD1 (5 bases). The source is a human donor with classical Hodgkin lymphoma. CDR3 sequence reads: CASRHGGAEAFF. CDR3 coding DNA: TGTGCCAGCAGACACGGAGGGGCTGAAGCTTTCTTT.